These T cell receptor beta chains were read from a single sample in a study of type 1 regulatory T cells. TCRdb reprocessed the reads with MiXCR, giving one entry per CDR3 protein. The profile covers approximately 72,000 distinct CDR3 sequences, with around 57% appearing a single time and 7.6% taken by the ten largest. Their antigens remain unidentified. Sequenced input: cultured T cells, either the whole culture or a sorted T cell fraction (not recorded which). The receptor source for this set is a human donor in good health. The CDR3 runs from the conserved cysteine through the conserved F or W. Each record gives: V gene, D gene, J gene, clone size, CDR3 DNA, CDR3 protein. A D gene is named only where the DNA matches it firmly. Clone size is stated in some rows and not others, as once, few, many or a class when expanded.

v_gene: TRBV6-2/TRBV6-3; d_gene: NA; j_gene: TRBJ1-5; abundance: once; CDR3nt: TGTGCCAGCAGTGACATCAGGGGACAGCCCCAGCATTTT; CDR3aa: CASSDIRGQPQHF
v_gene: TRBV5-1; d_gene: TRBD2; j_gene: TRBJ2-1; abundance: NA; CDR3nt: TGCGCCAGCAGCGGAACACTAGCGGGCAATGAGCAGTTCTTC; CDR3aa: CASSGTLAGNEQFF
v_gene: TRBV19; d_gene: NA; j_gene: TRBJ1-1; abundance: NA; CDR3nt: TGTGCCAGTAGTACTGGGTTAGACACTGAAGCTTTCTTT; CDR3aa: CASSTGLDTEAFF
v_gene: TRBV5-5; d_gene: NA; j_gene: TRBJ2-1; abundance: NA; CDR3nt: TGTGCCAGCAGCTCTACAGGGTTGAATTCCTACAATGAGCAGTTCTTC; CDR3aa: CASSSTGLNSYNEQFF
v_gene: TRBV12-3/TRBV12-4; d_gene: TRBD1; j_gene: TRBJ1-2; abundance: NA; CDR3nt: TGTGCCAGCACTGCCGACAGGGCGCCTATGAACTATGGCTACACCTTC; CDR3aa: CASTADRAPMNYGYTF
v_gene: TRBV5-1; d_gene: NA; j_gene: TRBJ2-7; abundance: NA; CDR3nt: TGCGCCAGCAGCTTGCGGCAGGAGGTGGGCGAGCAGTACTTC; CDR3aa: CASSLRQEVGEQYF
v_gene: TRBV3-1; d_gene: NA; j_gene: TRBJ1-2; abundance: NA; CDR3nt: TGTGCCAGCAGCCAAGGGGAGTCGCTTCGAGGCTACACCTTC; CDR3aa: CASSQGESLRGYTF
v_gene: TRBV7-9; d_gene: NA; j_gene: TRBJ1-1; abundance: NA; CDR3nt: TGTGCCAGCAGCCCCCTCCGGGGTGGGAACACTGAAGCTTTCTTT; CDR3aa: CASSPLRGGNTEAFF
v_gene: TRBV6-6; d_gene: TRBD2; j_gene: TRBJ2-7; abundance: NA; CDR3nt: TGTGCCACCCAACTAGCGGGAGGGGCGTACGAGCAGTACTTC; CDR3aa: CATQLAGGAYEQYF
v_gene: TRBV20-1; d_gene: TRBD2; j_gene: TRBJ2-5; abundance: NA; CDR3nt: TGCAGTGTAGCGGGAGTGGAGACCCAGTACTTC; CDR3aa: CSVAGVETQYF
v_gene: TRBV20-1; d_gene: TRBD1; j_gene: TRBJ1-5; abundance: few; CDR3nt: TGCAGTGCTAGAGGGGACAGAGGGCATCAGCCCCAGCATTTT; CDR3aa: CSARGDRGHQPQHF
v_gene: TRBV5-1; d_gene: NA; j_gene: TRBJ2-2; abundance: NA; CDR3nt: TGCGCCAGCAGCTTTAGCGCCGGGGAGCTGTTTTTT; CDR3aa: CASSFSAGELFF
v_gene: TRBV28; d_gene: NA; j_gene: TRBJ1-5; abundance: NA; CDR3nt: TGTGCCAGCAGTTTTGGACAGATGAATCAGCCCCAGCATTTT; CDR3aa: CASSFGQMNQPQHF
v_gene: TRBV5-1; d_gene: TRBD2; j_gene: TRBJ2-7; abundance: NA; CDR3nt: TGCGCCAGCAGCTCTGCTAGCGGAGGCTACGAGCAGTACTTC; CDR3aa: CASSSASGGYEQYF
v_gene: TRBV5-4; d_gene: NA; j_gene: TRBJ2-5; abundance: NA; CDR3nt: TGTGCCAGCAGCCCCGGACCGCCCGTCCAAGAGACCCAGTACTTC; CDR3aa: CASSPGPPVQETQYF
v_gene: TRBV7-8; d_gene: NA; j_gene: TRBJ2-1; abundance: NA; CDR3nt: TGTGCCAGCAGCTACAGGGGAGGAAATGAGCAGTTCTTC; CDR3aa: CASSYRGGNEQFF
v_gene: TRBV3-1; d_gene: NA; j_gene: TRBJ2-5; abundance: NA; CDR3nt: TGTGCCAGCAGCCAAGACTCGCTGCCAAACTTC; CDR3aa: CASSQDSLPNF
v_gene: TRBV18; d_gene: NA; j_gene: TRBJ2-7; abundance: NA; CDR3nt: TGTGCCAGCTCTCCTACGGGGAGCTCCTACGAGCAGTACTTC; CDR3aa: CASSPTGSSYEQYF
v_gene: TRBV28; d_gene: NA; j_gene: TRBJ1-1; abundance: NA; CDR3nt: TGTGCCAGCACCTTAACCCAGATGAACACTGAAGCTTTCTTT; CDR3aa: CASTLTQMNTEAFF
v_gene: TRBV6-5; d_gene: NA; j_gene: TRBJ2-2; abundance: many; CDR3nt: TGTGCCAGCAGTTACTGGGGGTCAGGGACCGGGGAGCTGTTTTTT; CDR3aa: CASSYWGSGTGELFF
v_gene: TRBV25-1; d_gene: NA; j_gene: TRBJ2-1; abundance: few; CDR3nt: TGTGCCAGCAGTGAATTAAATGAGCAGTTCTTC; CDR3aa: CASSELNEQFF
v_gene: TRBV4-2; d_gene: NA; j_gene: TRBJ1-6; abundance: NA; CDR3nt: TGTGCCAGCTCCCCCGGCAGGGGCCTCTCCTATAATTCACCCCTCCACTTT; CDR3aa: CASSPGRGLSYNSPLHF
v_gene: TRBV11-1; d_gene: TRBD2; j_gene: TRBJ2-7; abundance: NA; CDR3nt: TGTGCCAGCAGCTCGGGACTAGCGGGACGTACCTACGAGCAGTACTTC; CDR3aa: CASSSGLAGRTYEQYF
v_gene: TRBV27; d_gene: NA; j_gene: TRBJ2-3; abundance: NA; CDR3nt: TGTGCCAGCAGTTTGGAATCAGGCGGGTATACGCAGTATTTT; CDR3aa: CASSLESGGYTQYF
v_gene: TRBV14; d_gene: NA; j_gene: TRBJ2-1; abundance: NA; CDR3nt: TGTGCCAGCAGCTTACAGCCCGGGCAACTCTCCTACAATGAGCAGTTCTTC; CDR3aa: CASSLQPGQLSYNEQFF
v_gene: TRBV10-2; d_gene: TRBD2; j_gene: TRBJ2-1; abundance: NA; CDR3nt: TGCGCCAGCAGTGACCCGGGACTAGCGGGATATGAGCAGTTCTTC; CDR3aa: CASSDPGLAGYEQFF
v_gene: TRBV9; d_gene: TRBD2; j_gene: TRBJ2-1; abundance: NA; CDR3nt: TGTGCCAGCAGCTCGGGACTAGCGGCGGGCTACAATGAGCAGTTCTTC; CDR3aa: CASSSGLAAGYNEQFF
v_gene: TRBV13; d_gene: TRBD1; j_gene: TRBJ2-5; abundance: once; CDR3nt: TGTGCCAGCAGCTGGGGACAGGGACAAGAGACCCAGTACTTC; CDR3aa: CASSWGQGQETQYF
v_gene: TRBV6-6; d_gene: NA; j_gene: TRBJ1-5; abundance: NA; CDR3nt: TGTGCCAGCAGTTACTCCACCCCAGGGCAGCCCCAGCATTTT; CDR3aa: CASSYSTPGQPQHF
v_gene: TRBV20-1; d_gene: NA; j_gene: TRBJ2-7; abundance: NA; CDR3nt: TGCAGTGCCCAGAGGAGTTGGGGGGACTCCTACGAGCAGTACTTC; CDR3aa: CSAQRSWGDSYEQYF
v_gene: TRBV20-1; d_gene: NA; j_gene: TRBJ2-2; abundance: once; CDR3nt: TGCAGTGCCCCCCAATATCCGGGACTGAACACCGGGGAGCTGTTTTTT; CDR3aa: CSAPQYPGLNTGELFF
v_gene: TRBV27; d_gene: NA; j_gene: TRBJ1-1; abundance: NA; CDR3nt: TGTGCCAGCAGTTTAAGGGGTAGGAACACTGAAGCTTTCTTT; CDR3aa: CASSLRGRNTEAFF
v_gene: TRBV19; d_gene: TRBD1; j_gene: TRBJ2-7; abundance: NA; CDR3nt: TGTGCCAGTAGGCGGACAGGAAGCGAGCAGTACTTC; CDR3aa: CASRRTGSEQYF
v_gene: TRBV20-1; d_gene: TRBD2; j_gene: TRBJ2-7; abundance: NA; CDR3nt: TGCAGTGCTCTCCCGGGTAGCGGGAGTTACGAGCAGTACTTC; CDR3aa: CSALPGSGSYEQYF
v_gene: TRBV5-1; d_gene: TRBD2; j_gene: TRBJ2-3; abundance: NA; CDR3nt: TGCGCCAGCAGCTTGGGCGCGGGAGCCCCCACAGATACGCAGTATTTT; CDR3aa: CASSLGAGAPTDTQYF
v_gene: TRBV12-3/TRBV12-4; d_gene: TRBD2; j_gene: TRBJ2-3; abundance: NA; CDR3nt: TGTGCCAGCAGTGCGGGAGGAGATACGCAGTATTTT; CDR3aa: CASSAGGDTQYF
v_gene: TRBV12-3/TRBV12-4; d_gene: NA; j_gene: TRBJ2-5; abundance: NA; CDR3nt: TGTGCCAGCAGTTTTAGGTCAGGTGCGGCGTTAAATCCGGAGACCCAGTACTTC; CDR3aa: CASSFRSGAALNPETQYF
v_gene: TRBV7-9; d_gene: NA; j_gene: TRBJ1-1; abundance: NA; CDR3nt: TGTGCCAGCAGCTTGGTTCCCGTATTGAACACTGAAGCTTTCTTT; CDR3aa: CASSLVPVLNTEAFF
v_gene: TRBV5-1; d_gene: NA; j_gene: TRBJ2-1; abundance: once; CDR3nt: TGCGCCAGCAGCTCGCTCATATACAATGAGCAGTTCTTC; CDR3aa: CASSSLIYNEQFF
v_gene: TRBV29-1; d_gene: NA; j_gene: TRBJ2-7; abundance: NA; CDR3nt: TGCAGCGTTGGGTCGGACGGGTCCTACGAGCAGTACTTC; CDR3aa: CSVGSDGSYEQYF
v_gene: TRBV28; d_gene: NA; j_gene: TRBJ1-1; abundance: few; CDR3nt: TGTATCGTAGGGGCGATGAACACTGAAGCTTTCTTT; CDR3aa: CIVGAMNTEAFF
v_gene: TRBV10-3; d_gene: NA; j_gene: TRBJ1-1; abundance: NA; CDR3nt: TGTGCCATCAGTGAGTCTGAAGGGCTCGCTGAAGCTTTCTTT; CDR3aa: CAISESEGLAEAFF
v_gene: TRBV20-1; d_gene: NA; j_gene: TRBJ2-1; abundance: NA; CDR3nt: TGCAGTGCATGGACCTTCCCCAGCAATGAGCAGTTCTTC; CDR3aa: CSAWTFPSNEQFF
v_gene: TRBV14; d_gene: TRBD2; j_gene: TRBJ2-1; abundance: few; CDR3nt: TGTGCCAGCAGCCAGCCGGGACTAGCGGGAGCTAACGAGCAGTTCTTC; CDR3aa: CASSQPGLAGANEQFF
v_gene: TRBV19; d_gene: TRBD1; j_gene: TRBJ2-6; abundance: NA; CDR3nt: TGTGCCAGTAGTTGGGGACAGAGCTCTGGGGCCAACGTCCTGACTTTC; CDR3aa: CASSWGQSSGANVLTF
v_gene: TRBV5-1; d_gene: TRBD2; j_gene: TRBJ2-1; abundance: NA; CDR3nt: TGCGCCAGCAGCTTGGAGATGGGACTAGCGGGATCCATTCTACCCAATGAGCAGTTCTTC; CDR3aa: CASSLEMGLAGSILPNEQFF
v_gene: TRBV6-6; d_gene: NA; j_gene: TRBJ2-4; abundance: NA; CDR3nt: TGTGCCAGCAGCCCCGGACAGCCAAGGAACATTCAGTACTTC; CDR3aa: CASSPGQPRNIQYF
v_gene: TRBV18; d_gene: NA; j_gene: TRBJ1-1; abundance: few; CDR3nt: TGTGCCAGCTCACCCAACCCGGACGGGAACACTGAAGCTTTCTTT; CDR3aa: CASSPNPDGNTEAFF
v_gene: TRBV7-9; d_gene: TRBD2; j_gene: TRBJ2-5; abundance: NA; CDR3nt: TGTGCCAGCAGCTTAGGATTGCAGCGGGGGGGAGAGACCCAGTACTTC; CDR3aa: CASSLGLQRGGETQYF